Presented here are 11 T cell receptor beta chains from one specimen sequenced in a study of T-cell reconstitution after alpha-beta-depleted transplantation in children (dated by TCRdb to 2016 to 2017). Library generation was performed with PCR. Sequencing took place on an Illumina HiSeq 2500. TCR library preparation used molecular barcoding, with unique molecular identifiers applied to normalize quantification of the TCRbeta repertoire. TCRdb reworked the public reads: Q25 trimming with fastp, MiXCR clone assembly, productive beta chains retained. For every CDR3 protein sequence, its rows merge into one entry that carries the most common genes and DNA. This sample gives 500,000 to 750,000 distinct CDR3 sequences in total; 10% to 15% of them show up just once. 2.2% of the sample rests with the top ten. The sample's treatment or condition label, decoded: allogeneic hematopoietic cell transplantation with graft depleted of TCRalphabeta T cells and CD19 B cells.

The sequencing here drew on PBMCs, mostly from graft donor cells, taken 360 days after TCRalphabeta/CD19-depleted stem cell transplant. These receptors were obtained from a male patient between 5 and 17 years old who had a stem cell transplant for acute myeloid leukemia, so the T cells may come from the graft donor.

J is TRBJ2-1 and V is TRBV20-1; TRBD2 agrees at 12 bases. The CDR3 runs 13 residues. CDR1 and CDR2 from the germline V gene are DFQATT and SNEGSKA (reference sequence). CDR3 residues: CICGLAGTDEQFF. The CDR3 region has the DNA TGCATTTGTGGACTAGCGGGAACCGATGAGCAGTTCTTC.

The J gene is TRBJ2-1, the V gene TRBV12-3 or TRBV12-4; D may be TRBD1 or TRBD2 (7 bases each). The CDR3 sequence is 15 residues long. The germline V and J ends were trimmed by 6 bases and 7 bases, with 19 bases remaining between them. In DNA, the CDR3 is TGTGCCAGCAGACCTGGGAGGGCCAGGGGGAATGAGCAGTTCTTC. This encodes CASRPGRARGNEQFF.

The rearrangement uses TRBV7-9 and TRBJ2-5, with D possibly matching TRBD1 (6 bases). Trimming stripped 4 bases from V and 3 bases from J, with 12 bases between. CDR1 is SEHNR and CDR2 is FQNEAQ in the germline V gene (reference sequence). CDR3 size: 14 residues. CDR3 loop: CASSSGQYEETQYF. CDR3 sequence (DNA): TGTGCCAGCAGCTCAGGACAGTATGAAGAGACCCAGTACTTC.

This chain links TRBV5-1 with TRBJ1-2; D may be TRBD1 (5 bases). Trimming pared 2 bases from V and 6 bases from J, leaving 11 bases between. Germline CDR1 and CDR2: SGHRS and YFSETQ. The CDR3 is 13 amino acids. DNA for the CDR3: TGCGCCAGCAGCTTCGACAGTATCGATGGCTACACCTTC. It specifies CASSFDSIDGYTF. The full variable domain, completed using reference TRBV5-1 and TRBJ1-2, is KAGVTQTPRYLIKTRGQQVTLSCSPISGHRSVSWYQQTPGQGLQFLFEYFSETQRNKGNFPGRFSGRQFSNSRSEMNVSTLELGDSALYLCASSFDSIDGYTFGSGTRLTVV.

This clonotype was detected ten times or more. The CDR3, as DNA: TGTGCCAGCAGCCCGACAGGGGTCCATAATTCACCCCTCCACTTT. Amino acids: CASSPTGVHNSPLHF. The chain employs TRBV12-3 or TRBV12-4 and TRBJ1-6; 8 nucleotides align to TRBD1. The CDR3 runs 15 residues. Trimming took 6 bases from V and 5 from J; bases not matched to a gene: 6.

This clonotype showed up just a few times. The chain uses TRBV5-1 and TRBJ2-7; D uncertain. This CDR3 has 13 residues. CDR1 is SGHRS and CDR2 is YFSETQ in the germline V gene. Trimming removed 4 bases at V and 6 bases at J, with 14 bases between. This CDR3 reads CASSIRDFGEQYF. The CDR3 DNA sequence: TGCGCCAGCAGCATTAGGGATTTCGGCGAGCAGTACTTC.

This clonotype came up many times. The V call is TRBV5-1, the J call TRBJ2-1; no reliable D call. The CDR3 runs 15 residues. Per the germline V gene, CDR1 is SGHRS and CDR2 is YFSETQ. The ends were cut back, 0 bases at V and 0 bases at J, with 7 bases in the middle. The CDR3 is CASSLAESSYNEQFF. The DNA for the CDR3 is TGCGCCAGCAGCTTGGCGGAGAGCTCCTACAATGAGCAGTTCTTC.

This chain connects TRBV3-1 to TRBJ2-1; perhaps TRBD1 as D (6 bases). The V end was cut by 7 bases, the J end by 7 bases, with 14 bases between. The CDR3 length is 13 residues. Germline CDR1 reads LGHDT; CDR2 reads YNNKEL (reference sequence). Here the CDR3 reads CASTKGGVNEQFF. The CDR3 DNA reads as TGTGCCAGCACCAAAGGGGGTGTGAATGAGCAGTTCTTC.

In this sample, this clonotype turned up many times. The chain carries TRBV28 and TRBJ1-3; possible D gene TRBD1, 6 bases. Trimming took off 5 bases at V and 0 bases at J, with 17 bases between the two ends. The CDR3 length is 17 residues. The germline gives CDR1 MDHEN, CDR2 SYDVKM. The CDR3 DNA reads TGTGCCAGCAGTCCGCCGGGACACCTTTCCTCTGGAAACACCATATATTTT. Translating gives CASSPPGHLSSGNTIYF. Variable domain in full (rest from reference TRBV28 and TRBJ1-3): DVKVTQSSRYLVKRTGEKVFLECVQDMDHENMFWYRQDPGLGLRLIYFSYDVKMKEKGDIPEGYSVSREKKERFSLILESASTNQTSMYLCASSPPGHLSSGNTIYFGEGSWLTVV.

This clonotype was detected only a few times. This rearrangement joins TRBV10-3 to TRBJ2-7; no reliable D call. Between the trimmed V and J ends, which lost 2 bases and 0 bases, there was a span of 8 bases. The CDR3 length is 14 residues. Germline CDR1 is ENHRY and CDR2 is SYGVKD. CDR3 amino acids: CAISETVSSYEQYF. The CDR3 bases are TGTGCCATCAGTGAGACGGTGAGCTCCTACGAGCAGTACTTC.

This sequence joins TRBV7-3 and TRBJ2-7; 7 bases are shared with TRBD1. The V segment lost 1 base and the J segment 6 bases; nucleotides outside the gene matches: 9. In germline, CDR1 is SGHTA, CDR2 FQGTGA. The CDR3 has 15 residues. CDR3 nucleotide sequence: TGTGCCAGCAGCTTAAAGGGGGCAGGTGCGATCGAGCAGTACTTC. It specifies CASSLKGAGAIEQYF.